The 22 T cell receptor beta chains below were found in one sample sequenced in a study of early T cells in non-severe SARS-CoV-2 infection (dated by TCRdb to about 2021). Libraries were built with 5' RACE. Instrument used: NextSeq 500. TCRdb's own reprocessing of the public reads used fastp at Q25 and MiXCR and kept productive beta chains. Rows with a matching CDR3 protein are joined into one entry that keeps the most common DNA and genes. Here the sample has roughly 75,000 distinct CDR3 sequences; around a tenth occur a single time. Of the sample, nearly 5% is held by the ten largest clones. Sequenced: whole blood. These receptors came from an adult who was a healthcare worker with PCR-confirmed SARS-CoV-2 infection or an uninfected control (not recorded which).

This clonotype was seen many times. CDR3 amino acids: CASSSGSAPTTDTQYF. CDR3 in DNA: TGTGCCAGCAGCTCCGGGAGCGCCCCTACCACAGATACGCAGTATTTT. This chain connects TRBV6-2 or TRBV6-3 to TRBJ2-3; tentative D call: TRBD2 (6 bases). The CDR3 spans 16 residues. Germline V gene sequence: CDR1 MNHEY, CDR2 SVGEGT. V lost 6 bases and J 2 bases, leaving 18 bases between the germline ends.

The V gene is TRBV14, the J gene TRBJ2-7; D might be TRBD2 (6 bases). Germline values: CDR1 SGHDN, CDR2 FVKESK. The length of the CDR3 is 15 residues. The V end lost 0 bases, the J end lost 6 bases, and 15 bases lay between the germline ends. The CDR3: CASSQDPPGRGEQYF. The CDR3 region has the DNA TGTGCCAGCAGCCAAGACCCCCCAGGGCGGGGCGAGCAGTACTTC.

The sample holds many counts of this clonotype. The chain recombines TRBV20-1 with TRBJ2-1, with 11 bases that match TRBD2. Germline V gives CDR1 DFQATT, CDR2 SNEGSKA (reference sequence). CDR3 length: 12 residues. The CDR3 loop is CRLAGVYNEQFF. The CDR3 DNA reads TGCAGACTAGCGGGAGTTTACAATGAGCAGTTCTTC.

This clonotype was observed a handful of times. V usage is TRBV27 and J usage is TRBJ2-1, with 11 positions matching TRBD2. In germline, CDR1 is MNHEY, CDR2 SMNVEV (reference sequence). The trim removed 3 bases at V and 9 bases at J, leaving 7 bases unmatched. The CDR3 sequence is 15 residues long. CDR3: CASSLGLAELGEQFF. The CDR3 nucleotides read TGTGCCAGCAGTTTGGGACTAGCGGAGTTGGGTGAGCAGTTCTTC.

This clonotype was found a few times. The V call is TRBV9, the J call TRBJ2-1; TRBD2 matches at 10 bases. Germline V CDR1 and CDR2: SGDLS, YYNGEE. The CDR3 totals 16 residues. The V segment lost 0 bases and the J segment 9 bases; nucleotides outside the gene matches: 9. Here the CDR3 reads CASSVVSSGSKAEQFF. The CDR3 DNA reads TGTGCCAGCAGCGTAGTCTCTAGCGGGAGTAAGGCTGAGCAGTTCTTC.

The table lists this clonotype with many counts. J is TRBJ2-2 and V is TRBV28; D call uncertain. Looked up from germline, CDR1 is MDHEN and CDR2 is SYDVKM. Trimming took off 1 base at V and 4 bases at J, with 10 bases between the two ends. CDR3 length equals 15 residues. The CDR3 is CASSLFRDRTGELFF. DNA of the CDR3: TGTGCCAGCAGTTTATTTAGGGATCGCACCGGGGAGCTGTTTTTT.

This clonotype was seen repeatedly, ten times or more. This chain joins TRBV3-1 and TRBJ2-7; D is possibly TRBD1 (5 bases). This CDR3 has 14 residues. Germline CDR1 reads LGHDT; CDR2 reads YNNKEL (reference sequence). V lost 0 bases, J lost 9 bases, and 15 bases lay in between. The CDR3 region is CASSQDNLATGQYF. CDR3 DNA: TGTGCCAGCAGCCAAGATAACCTGGCCACAGGGCAGTACTTC.

This clonotype was found many times. The rearrangement links TRBV5-1 to TRBJ2-1; no clear D gene. Germline V lookup: CDR1 SGHRS, CDR2 YFSETQ. The CDR3 consists of 15 residues. V was clipped by 3 bases and J by 0 bases, with 10 bases between them. For the CDR3, the DNA is TGCGCCAGCAGCTGGGATGGTAGCTCCTACAATGAGCAGTTCTTC. Its protein product is CASSWDGSSYNEQFF. Filled out from reference TRBV5-1 and TRBJ2-1, the complete variable domain reads KAGVTQTPRYLIKTRGQQVTLSCSPISGHRSVSWYQQTPGQGLQFLFEYFSETQRNKGNFPGRFSGRQFSNSRSEMNVSTLELGDSALYLCASSWDGSSYNEQFFGPGTRLTVL.

At least ten counts were recorded for this clonotype. V gene TRBV3-1 combines with J gene TRBJ2-7; 9 nucleotides agree with TRBD1. Looked up from germline, CDR1 is LGHDT and CDR2 is YNNKEL (reference sequence). J was trimmed by 5 bases and V by 0 bases; bases with no gene match: 5. The CDR3 spans 15 residues. The CDR3 nucleotides are TGTGCCAGCAGCCAAGACGGGACAGGGATAAACGAGCAGTACTTC. It is translated as CASSQDGTGINEQYF.

The rearrangement links TRBV7-9 to TRBJ2-7; no definite D call. The CDR3 totals 13 residues. Trimming pared 7 bases from V and 6 bases from J, leaving 16 bases between. Germline V lookup: CDR1 SEHNR, CDR2 FQNEAQ (reference sequence). The CDR3 nucleotides are TGTGCCAGCACTTCCCCCGGTGTAAGCGAGCAGTACTTC. As protein: CASTSPGVSEQYF.

This clonotype was counted ten times or more. Here the CDR3 reads CASSQGVAGVNNEQFF. The CDR3 bases are TGTGCCAGCAGCCAAGGGGTAGCGGGAGTCAACAATGAGCAGTTCTTC. This chain links TRBV3-1 with TRBJ2-1; 9 bases are a match to TRBD2. Germline CDR1 and CDR2: LGHDT and YNNKEL (reference sequence). The V segment lost 1 base and the J segment 5 bases; nucleotides outside the gene matches: 6. The CDR3 is 16 residues long.

In this sample, this clonotype turned up once. The rearrangement joins TRBV5-1 to TRBJ1-2; maybe TRBD1 (6 bases). The CDR3 runs to 15 residues. The germline V gene has CDR1 SGHRS and CDR2 YFSETQ. V was trimmed by 1 base and J by 5 bases, leaving 15 bases between them. In DNA, the CDR3 is TGCGCCAGCAGCTTGCAGGGCAGGGGTCGTTATGGCTACACCTTC. Protein: CASSLQGRGRYGYTF. The complete variable domain, with remaining parts taken from reference TRBV5-1 and TRBJ1-2, reads KAGVTQTPRYLIKTRGQQVTLSCSPISGHRSVSWYQQTPGQGLQFLFEYFSETQRNKGNFPGRFSGRQFSNSRSEMNVSTLELGDSALYLCASSLQGRGRYGYTFGSGTRLTVV.

This clonotype appeared many times. This chain joins TRBV4-1 and TRBJ1-1; TRBD1 is a possible D gene (6 bases). Germline V CDR1 and CDR2: MGHRA, YSYEKL. Between the trimmed V and J ends, which lost 0 bases and 5 bases, there was a span of 7 bases. The CDR3 loop spans 13 amino acids. The CDR3 protein is CASSQDRGTEAFF. The CDR3 DNA reads TGCGCCAGCAGCCAAGATAGGGGGACTGAAGCTTTCTTT.

The chain combines TRBV28 with TRBJ1-1; D is undetermined. Germline V gene sequence: CDR1 MDHEN, CDR2 SYDVKM. The CDR3 is 13 residues long. V lost 2 bases and J 4 bases, leaving 8 bases between the germline ends. The CDR3 DNA is TGTGCCAGCAGTTTAGGCACCTCCACTGAAGCTTTCTTT. It encodes CASSLGTSTEAFF.

This rearrangement joins TRBV28 to TRBJ2-3; D remains unclear. Trimming left V 8 bases short and J 4 bases short, with 13 bases between. Germline V gene lookup returns CDR1 MDHEN and CDR2 SYDVKM. The CDR3 spans 13 residues. The CDR3 region is CASGSLGPDTQYF. CDR3 in DNA: TGTGCCAGCGGCTCGTTGGGCCCAGATACGCAGTATTTT.

This clonotype was recorded many times. J is TRBJ2-1 and V is TRBV3-1; 7 nucleotides line up with TRBD1. The germline V gene has CDR1 LGHDT and CDR2 YNNKEL (reference sequence). J was trimmed by 0 bases and V by 4 bases; bases with no gene match: 3. The CDR3 contains 15 residues. The CDR3 is CASSRTGSSYNEQFF. Here the CDR3 DNA reads TGTGCCAGCAGCCGGACAGGCAGCTCCTACAATGAGCAGTTCTTC.

Ten or more counts support this clonotype. This chain links TRBV9 with TRBJ2-6, with TRBD1 identical over 9 bases. The CDR3 is 18 amino acids. The germline gives CDR1 SGDLS, CDR2 YYNGEE. V shed 5 bases and J 1 base; nucleotides not matched to a gene: 10. Written as DNA, the CDR3 is TGTGCCAGCAGTAGATCCCCGGGACAGGGTTCTGGGGCCAACGTCCTGACTTTC. Translated, it gives CASSRSPGQGSGANVLTF. Full variable domain (remainder filled in from reference TRBV9 and TRBJ2-6): DSGVTQTPKHLITATGQRVTLRCSPRSGDLSVYWYQQSLDQGLQFLIQYYNGEERAKGNILERFSAQQFPDLHSELNLSSLELGDSALYFCASSRSPGQGSGANVLTFGAGSRLTVL.

The table lists this clonotype with a few counts. The chain couples TRBV5-1 to TRBJ2-1; tentative D call: TRBD2 (5 bases). V dropped 0 bases and J dropped 1 base, with 14 bases sitting between them. CDR3 length: 17 residues. Germline CDR1 is SGHRS and CDR2 is YFSETQ. The CDR3 bases are TGCGCCAGCAGCTTGGTGGGAGACCCGCGATCCTACAATGAGCAGTTCTTC. Its translation is CASSLVGDPRSYNEQFF.

The chain uses TRBV27 and TRBJ2-2, with 11 bases matching TRBD1. V lost 2 bases, J lost 5 bases, and 7 bases stayed unmatched. From germline, CDR1 is MNHEY and CDR2 SMNVEV (reference sequence). The CDR3 totals 17 residues. CDR3: CASSLGPGQGETGELFF. Written as DNA, the CDR3 is TGTGCCAGCAGTTTAGGACCGGGACAGGGGGAGACCGGGGAGCTGTTTTTT.

The V call is TRBV11-2, the J call TRBJ2-2; 13 bases match TRBD2. The CDR3 sequence is 16 residues long. Trimming cost V 5 bases and J 6 bases; bases outside gene matches: 6. The germline CDR1 and CDR2 sequences are SGHAT and FQNNGV. The CDR3 sequence is CASSPRGLAGSGELFF. Written as DNA, the CDR3 is TGTGCCAGCAGCCCCAGGGGACTAGCGGGGTCCGGGGAGCTGTTTTTT.

The sample holds a few counts of this clonotype. V gene TRBV20-1 combines with J gene TRBJ2-7; tentative D call: TRBD2 (6 bases). The germline gives CDR1 DFQATT, CDR2 SNEGSKA (reference sequence). The germline V and J ends were trimmed by 3 bases and 2 bases, with 14 bases remaining between them. The CDR3 has 14 amino acids. The CDR3 spells CSASAGTPPYEQYF. CDR3 nucleotides: TGCAGTGCTAGTGCAGGGACTCCACCCTACGAGCAGTACTTC.

This clonotype was seen many times. This sequence joins TRBV20-1 and TRBJ1-5; D call uncertain. V was cut by 0 bases and J by 6 bases, with 3 bases left in between. Germline loops: CDR1 DFQATT, CDR2 SNEGSKA (reference sequence). This CDR3 contains 11 residues. The CDR3 DNA reads as TGCAGTGCTAGAGAGGGTCAGCCCCAGCATTTT. It encodes CSAREGQPQHF.